This entry lists 32 T cell receptor beta chains sequenced from one sample in a study of shared clonotypes between healthy human individuals. Terminally differentiated effector memory CD45RA+ cells were excluded from the naive CD8 cells, which were CD45RO-negative and positively selected for CCR7. Sequencing used immunoSEQ multiplex PCR; TCRdb keeps in-frame clones, though not all of them. The table has approximately 740,000 clones, 92% seen once. The sample comprised naive CD8+ T cells sorted from blood. The source of these receptors is a man under 40 in good health.

The chain couples TRBV6-4 to TRBJ2-1, with 14 bases lining up with TRBD2. Germline values: CDR1 MRHNA, CDR2 SNTAGT. V lost 5 bases, J lost 7 bases, and 4 bases stayed unmatched. This CDR3 is built from 15 residues. CDR3 sequence: CASSRLAGGPNEQFF. For the CDR3, the DNA is TGTGCCAGCAGTAGACTAGCGGGAGGGCCGAATGAGCAGTTCTTC.

The chain combines TRBV7-9 with TRBJ1-2; D is undetermined. Germline values: CDR1 SEHNR, CDR2 FQNEAQ (reference sequence). The CDR3 has 16 amino acids. V lost 5 bases and J lost 3, with 19 bases in between. The CDR3, as DNA: TGTGCCAGCAGCCCCCTGGAGACCGAAATATACTATGGCTACACCTTC. Its protein product is CASSPLETEIYYGYTF.

The chain joins TRBV9 to TRBJ2-1, with D maybe TRBD1 (6 bases). CDR1 and CDR2 from the germline V gene are SGDLS and YYNGEE. The CDR3 is made up of 16 amino acids. The V and J ends lost 4 bases and 6 bases respectively, with 20 bases between them. CDR3 sequence (DNA): TGTGCCAGCAGCACTATACAGGGACGGGAAACCAATGAGCAGTTCTTC. It is translated as CASSTIQGRETNEQFF.

The chain has TRBV14 and TRBJ2-2; no definite D call. CDR1 is SGHDN, CDR2 FVKESK, per germline. V shed 1 base and J shed 3 bases, with 9 bases lying between them. The CDR3 sequence is 15 residues long. The CDR3 spells CASSQVVSHTGELFF. CDR3 bases: TGTGCCAGCAGCCAAGTGGTCTCCCACACCGGGGAGCTGTTTTTT.

The rearrangement joins TRBV9 to TRBJ1-5; D uncertain. In germline, CDR1 is SGDLS, CDR2 YYNGEE. The CDR3 is 14 residues long. V was shortened by 0 bases and J by 6 bases, with 10 bases between the two germline ends. The CDR3 DNA sequence: TGTGCCAGCAGCGTAGGAAGTGTCGGTCAGCCCCAGCATTTT. This codes for CASSVGSVGQPQHF.

With respect to this clone: One end of the junction varies from germline; a read error may be responsible. V is TRBV7-9 and J is TRBJ2-4; D unresolved. The germline gives CDR1 SEHNR, CDR2 FQNEAQ (reference sequence). The CDR3 length is 13 residues. Here the CDR3 reads CASTLLAKNIQYF. DNA of the CDR3: TGTGCCAGCACCTTACTAGCCAAAAACATTCAGTACTTC.

V usage is TRBV7-9 and J usage is TRBJ1-4; D is undetermined. The CDR3 runs 14 residues. The germline gives CDR1 SEHNR, CDR2 FQNEAQ (reference sequence). Between the trimmed V and J ends, which lost 5 bases and 8 bases, there was a span of 15 bases. Written as DNA, the CDR3 is TGTGCCAGCAGCCGAGGGTGGAGGAAGGAAAAACTGTTTTTT. Amino acid sequence: CASSRGWRKEKLFF.

The V call is TRBV2, the J call TRBJ2-4, with D possibly being TRBD1 or TRBD2 (5 bases each). Germline V gives CDR1 SNHLY, CDR2 FYNNEI. Trimming shortened V by 6 bases and J by 1 base, and 16 bases separated the two germline ends. The CDR3 runs to 16 residues. DNA for the CDR3: TGTGCCAGCAGGGAGCCGGGACGAGGGGCCAAAAACATTCAGTACTTC. Its protein product is CASREPGRGAKNIQYF.

The CDR3 reads CASSQGLAGRVNEQFF. The CDR3 nucleotides read TGCGCCAGCAGCCAAGGATTAGCGGGGCGGGTCAATGAGCAGTTCTTC. The chain combines TRBV5-1 with TRBJ2-1; TRBD2 aligns across 8 bases. CDR3 length: 16 amino acids. Germline assignment: CDR1 SGHRS and CDR2 YFSETQ. Unmatched junction bases numbered 12, after V lost 4 bases and J lost 6 bases. Full variable domain (outside the CDR3, taken from reference TRBV5-1 and TRBJ2-1): KAGVTQTPRYLIKTRGQQVTLSCSPISGHRSVSWYQQTPGQGLQFLFEYFSETQRNKGNFPGRFSGRQFSNSRSEMNVSTLELGDSALYLCASSQGLAGRVNEQFFGPGTRLTVL.

The J gene is TRBJ2-5, the V gene TRBV9, with 8 bases matching TRBD1. Germline V lookup: CDR1 SGDLS, CDR2 YYNGEE. The CDR3 runs 15 residues. With 4 bases clipped from V and 1 base from J, the junction kept 6 bases outside the gene matches. The CDR3: CASSPWDRSQETQYF. The CDR3 region has the DNA TGTGCCAGCAGCCCCTGGGACAGGAGCCAAGAGACCCAGTACTTC. The full variable domain, rest sourced from reference TRBV9 and TRBJ2-5, is DSGVTQTPKHLITATGQRVTLRCSPRSGDLSVYWYQQSLDQGLQFLIQYYNGEERAKGNILERFSAQQFPDLHSELNLSSLELGDSALYFCASSPWDRSQETQYFGPGTRLLVL.

The CDR3 coding sequence is TGTGCAAGTCGCTCGACGACAGCCTTGGATCAGCCCCAGCATTTT. It translates to CASRSTTALDQPQHF. The genes are TRBV12-2 and TRBJ1-5; the table's D call, TRBD1, was not checked against the DNA. TRBV12-2 is shown as a pseudogene. The CDR3 spans 15 residues.

The chain has TRBV25-1 and TRBJ1-4, with unresolved D. The germline gives CDR1 MGHDK, CDR2 SYGVNS. CDR3 length equals 13 residues. V shed 2 bases and J shed 7 bases, with 8 bases lying between them. CDR3 amino acids: CASSEIDGEKLFF. The CDR3 nucleotides are TGTGCCAGCAGTGAAATTGACGGTGAAAAACTGTTTTTT.

The chain employs TRBV27 and TRBJ2-2, with TRBD1 as a possible D gene (5 bases). Trimming left V 0 bases short and J 7 bases short, with 15 bases between. CDR1 is MNHEY, CDR2 SMNVEV, per germline (reference sequence). CDR3 size: 16 residues. Written as DNA, the CDR3 is TGTGCCAGCAGTTTATCCGCAGGGTTGACGAGCGGGGAGCTGTTTTTT. Translating gives CASSLSAGLTSGELFF.

The gene calls are TRBV11-2 and TRBJ1-5; TRBD1 might be the D (5 bases). This CDR3 contains 15 residues. The ends were cut back, 3 bases at V and 4 bases at J, with 13 bases in the middle. Germline-derived CDR1 and CDR2 are SGHAT and FQNNGV. In nucleotides, the CDR3 is TGTGCCAGCAGCTTGGGACCGGGAGTAAATCAGCCCCAGCATTTT. Its translation is CASSLGPGVNQPQHF.

Here the CDR3 DNA reads TGCGCCAGCAGCCAAGGGGCTCAAGAGACCCAGTACTTC. Its translation is CASSQGAQETQYF. The J gene is TRBJ2-5, the V gene TRBV4-3, with D hard to call. The germline V gene encodes CDR1 LGHNA and CDR2 YSLEER. The length of the CDR3 is 13 residues. V was shortened by 1 base and J by 2 bases, with 5 bases between the two germline ends.

The CDR3: CASSLQVYYNEQFF. The CDR3 DNA reads TGTGCCAGCAGTCTACAGGTATACTACAATGAGCAGTTCTTC. The rearrangement links TRBV27 to TRBJ2-1; weak D call: TRBD1 (5 bases). Between the trimmed V and J ends, which lost 5 bases and 3 bases, there was a span of 11 bases. This CDR3 is built from 14 residues. Looked up from germline, CDR1 is MNHEY and CDR2 is SMNVEV (reference sequence).

The gene calls are TRBV12-5 and TRBJ1-1, with a weak D call TRBD1 (5 bases). The CDR3 has 12 residues. Germline V lookup: CDR1 LGHNT, CDR2 FRNRAP. The V gene lost 7 bases and the J gene lost 4 bases, with 10 bases spanning the gap. CDR3 residues: CASAPGGTEAFF. As DNA, the CDR3 is TGTGCTAGTGCCCCGGGGGGCACTGAAGCTTTCTTT. The complete variable domain, with remaining parts taken from reference TRBV12-5 and TRBJ1-1, reads DARVTQTPRHKVTEMGQEVTMRCQPILGHNTVFWYRQTMMQGLELLAYFRNRAPLDDSGMPKDRFSAEMPDATLATLKIQPSEPRDSAVYFCASAPGGTEAFFGQGTRLTVV.

V is TRBV2 and J is TRBJ2-5, with 8 bases identical to TRBD1. Germline V gene lookup returns CDR1 SNHLY and CDR2 FYNNEI. Trimming at V came to 8 bases and at J to 4 bases, leaving 9 bases not matched to a gene. This CDR3 comprises 14 residues. The CDR3 coding sequence is TGTGCCAGCTTCAGCAGGGGGCTCGTAGAGACCCAGTACTTC. The encoded protein is CASFSRGLVETQYF.

The gene calls are TRBV5-1 and TRBJ2-7; tentatively, D is TRBD1 (5 bases). Germline V CDR1 and CDR2: SGHRS, YFSETQ. The CDR3 length is 13 residues. V shed 6 bases and J shed 2 bases, with 12 bases lying between them. The CDR3, as DNA: TGCGCCAGCAAACAGGCGCAGACCTACGAGCAGTACTTC. Translation gives CASKQAQTYEQYF. Full variable domain (remainder filled in from reference TRBV5-1 and TRBJ2-7): KAGVTQTPRYLIKTRGQQVTLSCSPISGHRSVSWYQQTPGQGLQFLFEYFSETQRNKGNFPGRFSGRQFSNSRSEMNVSTLELGDSALYLCASKQAQTYEQYFGPGTRLTVT.

Comment on this clone: The sample carries other DNA sequences with the same CDR3. The chain has TRBV7-3 and TRBJ2-3; the match to TRBD2 covers 11 bases. The CDR3 has 15 residues. V shed 5 bases, J shed 6 bases, and the junction held 7 bases outside the gene matches. Germline loops: CDR1 SGHTA, CDR2 FQGTGA. The CDR3 here is CASSPLAGGRDTQYF. In DNA, the CDR3 is TGTGCCAGCAGCCCGCTAGCGGGAGGACGCGATACGCAGTATTTT.

The chain has TRBV27 and TRBJ2-7; 7 bases line up with TRBD2. Germline V gene sequence: CDR1 MNHEY, CDR2 SMNVEV (reference sequence). The V gene end was trimmed by 5 bases and the J gene end by 4 bases; junction bases not matched to a gene: 11. The CDR3 is 15 amino acids. CDR3 nucleotide sequence: TGTGCCAGCAGTCCCTCAGCGGGGCAGGCGTACGAGCAGTACTTC. It specifies CASSPSAGQAYEQYF.

V and J are TRBV9 and TRBJ1-5; no definite D call. The CDR3 contains 13 residues. Trimming removed 0 bases from V and 6 bases from J, with 7 bases in between. CDR1 is SGDLS and CDR2 is YYNGEE in the germline V gene. CDR3 bases: TGTGCCAGCAGCGTAGGGACCGGTCAGCCCCAGCATTTT. This sequence encodes CASSVGTGQPQHF.

The gene calls are TRBV12-5 and TRBJ2-7; D is ambiguous. The germline V gene has CDR1 LGHNT and CDR2 FRNRAP. The V and J ends lost 7 bases and 2 bases respectively, with 15 bases between them. The CDR3 is 14 amino acids. CDR3 DNA: TGTGCTAGTGCCAGGTCGAGGAAGGCCTACGAGCAGTACTTC. Protein: CASARSRKAYEQYF.

V is TRBV11-2 and J is TRBJ2-1; 10 bases are shared with TRBD1. V dropped 4 bases and J dropped 2; count of bases not matched to a gene: 5. CDR1 and CDR2 from the germline V gene are SGHAT and FQNNGV. This CDR3 is 16 amino acids long. DNA for the CDR3: TGTGCCAGCAGCTCCGACAGGGGGCGGACCTACAATGAGCAGTTCTTC. Protein: CASSSDRGRTYNEQFF.

This clone was detected once. Other DNA sequences in this specimen translate into the identical CDR3. The chain carries TRBV5-6 and TRBJ2-1, with D uncertain. Germline CDR1 and CDR2: SGHDT and YYEEEE. V was trimmed by 4 bases and J by 4 bases, leaving 3 bases between them. This CDR3 spans 11 amino acids. The CDR3 coding sequence is TGTGCCAGCAGCCTGTACAATGAGCAGTTCTTC. Its translation is CASSLYNEQFF.

This clone was detected once. The chain carries TRBV4-1 and TRBJ2-5, with 10 bases lining up with TRBD2. CDR1 is MGHRA, CDR2 YSYEKL, per germline. The CDR3 covers 16 residues. Trimming took 1 base from V and 3 from J; bases not matched to a gene: 5. The CDR3 here is CASSQANGLAEETQYF. CDR3 DNA sequence: TGCGCCAGCAGCCAAGCAAACGGACTAGCGGAAGAGACCCAGTACTTC.

The J gene is TRBJ1-1, the V gene TRBV27, with D possibly TRBD1 on 5 matching bases. The germline V and J ends were trimmed by 1 base and 6 bases, with 9 bases remaining between them. Looked up from germline, CDR1 is MNHEY and CDR2 is SMNVEV (reference sequence). The CDR3 has 13 residues. The CDR3 loop is CASSLLDSAEAFF. CDR3 bases: TGTGCCAGCAGTTTATTAGACAGCGCTGAAGCTTTCTTT.

The chain employs TRBV14 and TRBJ2-1; no reliable D call. The CDR3 is 16 residues long. Trimming left V 1 base short and J 0 bases short, with 10 bases between. CDR1 and CDR2 from the germline V gene are SGHDN and FVKESK. CDR3 in DNA: TGTGCCAGCAGCCAAGTTAACTTCCACTCCTACAATGAGCAGTTCTTC. Amino acid sequence: CASSQVNFHSYNEQFF. The whole variable domain, remainder taken from reference TRBV14 and TRBJ2-1, is EAGVTQFPSHSVIEKGQTVTLRCDPISGHDNLYWYRRVMGKEIKFLLHFVKESKQDESGMPNNRFLAERTGGTYSTLKVQPAELEDSGVYFCASSQVNFHSYNEQFFGPGTRLTVL.

V gene TRBV7-9 combines with J gene TRBJ2-5; D unclear. CDR1 SEHNR and CDR2 FQNEAQ come from the germline V gene (reference sequence). Trimming removed 1 base from V and 2 bases from J, with 11 bases in between. The CDR3 contains 15 residues. The DNA for the CDR3 is TGTGCCAGCAGCTTAGTGGCAGGAGTGCAAGAGACCCAGTACTTC. It encodes CASSLVAGVQETQYF.

The rearrangement joins TRBV5-4 to TRBJ2-5, with 7 bases lining up with TRBD1. The CDR3 has 13 residues. The J segment lost 1 base and the V segment lost 4 bases, leaving 1 base of the junction unmatched. CDR1 and CDR2 (germline): SGHNT, YYREEE (reference sequence). CDR3 protein: CASSDRAQETQYF. As DNA, the CDR3 is TGTGCCAGCAGCGACAGGGCCCAAGAGACCCAGTACTTC.

This chain links TRBV19 with TRBJ2-7; tentative D call: TRBD2 (6 bases). V lost 7 bases to trimming and J lost 1 base, with 14 bases between them. Germline CDR1 LNHDA, CDR2 SQIVND (reference sequence). The CDR3 length is 14 residues. The DNA of the CDR3 is TGTGCCAGTATGTATGATAGCGGATCCTACGAGCAGTACTTC. Its protein is CASMYDSGSYEQYF.

J is TRBJ2-1 and V is TRBV10-2, with TRBD2 as a possible D gene (5 bases). V was trimmed by 6 bases and J by 6 bases, leaving 12 bases between them. CDR1 and CDR2 (germline): WSHSY, SAAADI. CDR3 length equals 13 residues. The CDR3 sequence is CASSLGVANEQFF. The CDR3 nucleotides are TGCGCCAGCAGCCTGGGAGTTGCCAATGAGCAGTTCTTC.